This is a list of T cell receptor beta chains from one sample in a study of identical twins. TCRdb processed the 5' RACE reads anew with MiXCR; each CDR3 protein has one entry. The sample holds under 300,000 distinct CDR3 sequences, 6.5% seen once. These same records also appear under a second study, on T cells expressing NK-cell markers.

Sequenced: CD8+ T cells sorted from blood. These TCRs come from a woman between 18 and 29 years old in good health. Each CDR3 is given with its conserved first and last residue. Each record gives: J gene, V gene, CDR3 protein.

TRBJ2-2	TRBV28	CASSGGAGGPPTGELFF
TRBJ2-7	TRBV9	CASSVEGDNAYEQYF
TRBJ2-3	TRBV7-9	CASSSPGRILTDTQYF
TRBJ2-5	TRBV6-2/TRBV6-3	CASSVTGFQETQYF
TRBJ2-7	TRBV15	CATSTGEPYEQYF
TRBJ2-5	TRBV12-3/TRBV12-4	CASSSTLGGTQYF
TRBJ2-3	TRBV3-1	CASSPDSTDTQYF
TRBJ1-5	TRBV27	CASSSGTAQPQHF
TRBJ2-7	TRBV5-1	CASSVVPSEYVDSYEQYF
TRBJ2-3	TRBV9	CASSPQGGTRTDTQYF
TRBJ2-1	TRBV7-2	CASSFGAGGRDEQFF
TRBJ1-1	TRBV7-2	CAGGQGPEAFF
TRBJ2-1	TRBV4-1	CASSPMAGGPYNEQFF
TRBJ2-1	TRBV20-1	CSARALGNEQFF
TRBJ1-2	TRBV2	CASSLPPGTDYGYTF
TRBJ2-7	TRBV2	CASSTDGGVYEQYF
TRBJ2-3	TRBV7-2	CASSLTSGRADTQYF
TRBJ1-4	TRBV2	CASSEAADKKLFF
TRBJ2-3	TRBV7-8	CASSPRGSIHSSTDTQYF
TRBJ1-1	TRBV5-1	CASSFIDTEAFF
TRBJ2-2	TRBV29-1	CSVSSVGELFF
TRBJ2-1	TRBV6-1	CASSRIAGAYNEQFF
TRBJ2-7	TRBV11-2	CASSLAGVSYEQYF
TRBJ2-2	TRBV19	CASSIEAASGELFF
TRBJ2-2	TRBV11-2	CASSLLARGGELFF
TRBJ2-3	TRBV5-1	CASSITGSLDTQYF
TRBJ2-2	TRBV20-1	CSAREVAGSNTGELFF
TRBJ2-7	TRBV7-9	CASRGQSYEQYF
TRBJ2-1	TRBV11-2	CASSLGPPAGGAGYNEQFF
TRBJ2-3	TRBV5-1	CASGTDMSDTQYF
TRBJ2-7	TRBV4-1	CASSQGTRLYEQYF
TRBJ2-1	TRBV7-2	CASSLGEGLAGINEQFF
TRBJ2-3	TRBV11-1	CASSLARDRGYPPTDTQYF
TRBJ2-1	TRBV7-9	CASSRGGMNNEQFF
TRBJ2-1	TRBV4-3	CASSQGTMDNEQFF
TRBJ2-1	TRBV7-9	CASSSAAHEQFF
TRBJ1-5	TRBV7-8	CASSSTGGYNQPQHF
TRBJ2-7	TRBV5-6	CASSFSVRATETYEQYF
TRBJ2-7	TRBV6-2/TRBV6-3	CASSYSGSSYEQYF
TRBJ2-5	TRBV7-2	CASSLGPRDREETQYF
TRBJ2-7	TRBV27	CASSSSRDRGSYEQYF
TRBJ1-1	TRBV10-3	CAISESETSTEAFF
TRBJ1-3	TRBV12-3/TRBV12-4	CASSPTASGNTIYF
TRBJ2-7	TRBV10-3	CAIGPGTQGTSHEQYF
TRBJ2-2	TRBV6-5	CASSYSGLAGELFF
TRBJ2-7	TRBV27	CASRRAGQSEQYF
TRBJ1-1	TRBV3-1	CASSQSSNYGPEAFF
TRBJ1-1	TRBV27	CASSPIPGTGDTEAFF
TRBJ2-7	TRBV4-3	CASSPGSGSYEQYF
TRBJ1-1	TRBV6-2/TRBV6-3	CASNHGAGDFFSEAFF